The T cell receptor (beta chain) under discussion was sequenced for a study of blood T cell repertoires in COVID-19. Study in general: Collection of acute and convalescent COVID-19 samples took place in the United States, Italy and Spain. In each case, the material was cDNA or gDNA derived from T cells, B-cell-depleted T cells, or PBMCs.

As originally analysed: For nucleated cells, counts were estimated from reference gene primer amplification. Assay used: immunoSEQ multiplex PCR; TCRdb lists only in-frame clones, some missing. The D gene and trimming were derived from the DNA, and the V and J assignments and clone size from that table. The table shows 250,000 to 300,000 clones, with 80% to 85% occurring only once. The CDR3 has 11 amino acids. Germline V gene sequence: CDR1 SGHDT, CDR2 YYEEEE. The V gene lost 2 bases and the J gene lost 6 bases, with 6 bases spanning the gap. The clonotype was recovered from a woman between 55 and 75 years old with active or convalescent COVID-19. The J gene is TRBJ2-7, the V gene TRBV5-6; D unresolved. Sequencing used peripheral blood. In DNA form, the CDR3 reads TGTGCCAGCAGCTTCTCGCGCGAGCAGTACTTC. As protein: CASSFSREQYF.